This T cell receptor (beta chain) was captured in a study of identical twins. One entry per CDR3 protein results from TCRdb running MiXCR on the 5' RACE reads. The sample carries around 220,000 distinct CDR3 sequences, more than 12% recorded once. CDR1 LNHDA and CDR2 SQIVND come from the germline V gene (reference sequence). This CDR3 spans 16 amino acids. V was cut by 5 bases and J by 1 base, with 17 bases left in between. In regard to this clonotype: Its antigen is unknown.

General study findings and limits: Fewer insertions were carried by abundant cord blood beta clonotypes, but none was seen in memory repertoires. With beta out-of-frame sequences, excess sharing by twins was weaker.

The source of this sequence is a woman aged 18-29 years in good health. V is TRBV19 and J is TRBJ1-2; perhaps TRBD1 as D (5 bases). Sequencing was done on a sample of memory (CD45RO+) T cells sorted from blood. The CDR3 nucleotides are TGTGCCAGTAGTGGATTCCGGGACGGACTTAACTATGGCTACACCTTC. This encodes CASSGFRDGLNYGYTF.